Listed below are T cell receptor beta chains from one sample, sequenced in a study of T cell responses to AZD1222 COVID-19 vaccine. Produced via immunoSEQ multiplex PCR; TCRdb's table is partial and in-frame only. The sample holds 95,000 to 150,000 clones, around 89% seen once. Source: peripheral blood, taken on day 0 of AZD1222 vaccination. The receptors here all came from an adult in good health. Each CDR3 is given without its conserved first and last residue.

v_gene	j_gene	CDR3aa
TRBV4-3	TRBJ2-5	ASSQDQAYSETQY
TRBV24-1	TRBJ2-7	ATSDTGKGLYEQY
TRBV28	TRBJ2-7	ASSLTGVPFEQY
TRBV4-1	TRBJ1-3	ASSPRSRPGNTIY
TRBV25-1	TRBJ1-6	ASTDRMLNSPLH
TRBV19	TRBJ1-6	ASSSRAPGRFTLH
TRBV24-1	TRBJ1-1	ATSDSGTGNTEAF
TRBV18	TRBJ1-4	ASSSIQGAHEKLF
TRBV6-1	TRBJ1-2	ASSEGGDRTYGYT
TRBV5-1	TRBJ2-7	ASSIDRRSYEQY
TRBV10-3	TRBJ1-5	AISDRNLDSNQPQH
TRBV12-2	TRBJ2-7	ASRVPGQGSFGSYEQY
TRBV6-1	TRBJ1-4	ASSEAGREKLF
TRBV6-2/TRBV6-3	TRBJ2-1	ASSYSQEGGAYNEQF
TRBV19	TRBJ2-1	ASSTQSGGALNEQF
TRBV5-6	TRBJ1-3	ASSLGARSGNTIY
TRBV6-5	TRBJ1-5	ASSPVGNNQPQH
TRBV19	TRBJ2-3	ASSPRSSTDTQY
TRBV3-1/TRBV3-2	TRBJ1-2	ASSRGTILEPYGYT
TRBV6-4	TRBJ2-7	ASPAPLAAHSNEQY
TRBV5-5	TRBJ1-2	ASTLQAGVAGYT
TRBV9	TRBJ2-1	ASSAPADEQF
TRBV28	TRBJ1-3	ASNLGSGNTIY
TRBV2	TRBJ1-4	ASSVQDEKLF
TRBV7-8	TRBJ2-1	ASTLTSGIYNEQF
TRBV7-6	TRBJ2-7	ASSPGTTPSYEQY
TRBV11-2	TRBJ2-7	ASSLGPGAVGGEQY
TRBV7-6	TRBJ1-2	ASSPGQGVYGYT
TRBV30	TRBJ1-1	AWRGAANTEAF
TRBV9	TRBJ2-7	ASSFRDSLSYEQY
TRBV9	TRBJ1-2	ASRRGPNYGYT
TRBV24-1	TRBJ2-3	ATSDSVAGYEDTQY
TRBV7-9	TRBJ1-5	ASSTGGGNQPQH
TRBV3-1/TRBV3-2	TRBJ1-5	ASSQGLQGAAGQPQH
TRBV6-4	TRBJ2-1	ASSGGTGGEQF
TRBV15	TRBJ2-1	ATSYSRQQF
TRBV6-6	TRBJ2-1	ASTGLPYNEQF
TRBV27	TRBJ1-5	ASSPGRNGNQPQH
TRBV27	TRBJ1-2	ASRPVRLAGAYT
TRBV28	TRBJ1-5	ASSPYSNQPQH
TRBV28	TRBJ2-3	ASSISGIADTQY
TRBV27	TRBJ2-3	ASSLFRGADTQY
TRBV6-2/TRBV6-3	TRBJ2-2	ASSPLRSGGLTNTGELF
TRBV27	TRBJ2-1	ASAPGTHYNEQF
TRBV5-4	TRBJ2-5	ASSLRRGAGETQY